Listed below are T cell receptor beta chains from one sample, sequenced in a study of shared clonotypes between healthy human individuals. Assay: immunoSEQ multiplex PCR; the TCRdb copy retains only in-frame clones and omits some. Of around 100,000 clones in the sample, 55% to 80% were seen once. The specimen sequenced was memory CD8+ T cells sorted from blood. The receptors come from a young woman in good health. CDR3s include the opening cysteine and the closing phenylalanine or tryptophan. The order of the fields is CDR3 protein, CDR3 DNA, J gene, V gene, CDR3 length, D gene, clone size. The D gene is left open where the match is weak. The size of a clone is reported for some rows only, either as once, few or many, or as a class for expanded clones.

CDR3aa: CASSYTGENTEAFF; CDR3nt: TGTGCCAGCAGTTACACAGGGGAGAACACTGAAGCTTTCTTT; j_gene: TRBJ1-1; v_gene: TRBV10-3; len: 14; d_gene: TRBD1; abundance: -
CDR3aa: CASSDRVGGAYEQYF; CDR3nt: TGTGCCAGCAGTGATAGGGTGGGCGGAGCATACGAGCAGTACTTC; j_gene: TRBJ2-7; v_gene: TRBV27; len: 15; d_gene: -; abundance: many
CDR3aa: CASNPPGPTHEQYF; CDR3nt: TGTGCCAGCAACCCCCCGGGACCAACCCACGAGCAGTACTTC; j_gene: TRBJ2-7; v_gene: TRBV25-1; len: 14; d_gene: -; abundance: -
CDR3aa: CASSWASGSSEQYF; CDR3nt: TGTGCCAGCAGCTGGGCTAGCGGGAGTTCCGAGCAGTACTTC; j_gene: TRBJ2-7; v_gene: TRBV28; len: 14; d_gene: TRBD2; abundance: once
CDR3aa: CASSLGRSGANVLTF; CDR3nt: TGTGCCAGCAGTTTAGGGCGCTCTGGGGCCAACGTCCTGACTTTC; j_gene: TRBJ2-6; v_gene: TRBV27; len: 15; d_gene: -; abundance: -
CDR3aa: CASSRLGYREAYEQYF; CDR3nt: TGTGCCAGCAGCCGGCTGGGTTACAGGGAAGCCTACGAGCAGTACTTC; j_gene: TRBJ2-7; v_gene: TRBV14; len: 16; d_gene: -; abundance: few
CDR3aa: CASSFHGLPNEQFF; CDR3nt: TGTGCCAGCAGTTTTCACGGACTCCCAAATGAGCAGTTCTTC; j_gene: TRBJ2-1; v_gene: TRBV28; len: 14; d_gene: -; abundance: -
CDR3aa: CASSLAEGHTDTQYF; CDR3nt: TGCGCCAGCAGCTTGGCCGAGGGCCACACAGATACGCAGTATTTT; j_gene: TRBJ2-3; v_gene: TRBV5-1; len: 15; d_gene: -; abundance: few
CDR3aa: CASRRGQYEQYF; CDR3nt: TGTGCCAGCAGGAGGGGACAGTACGAGCAGTACTTC; j_gene: TRBJ2-7; v_gene: TRBV28; len: 12; d_gene: TRBD1; abundance: -
CDR3aa: CASSVKREGRDEQFF; CDR3nt: TGTGCCAGCAGTGTAAAGCGGGAGGGCCGCGATGAGCAGTTCTTC; j_gene: TRBJ2-1; v_gene: TRBV25-1; len: 15; d_gene: TRBD2; abundance: few
CDR3aa: CASSIGTGATDTQYF; CDR3nt: TGTGCCAGTAGTATTGGGACAGGTGCTACAGATACGCAGTATTTT; j_gene: TRBJ2-3; v_gene: TRBV19; len: 15; d_gene: TRBD1; abundance: -
CDR3aa: CASSVAWGETNEQYF; CDR3nt: TGTGCCAGCAGCGTAGCTTGGGGGGAGACCAACGAGCAGTACTTC; j_gene: TRBJ2-7; v_gene: TRBV9; len: 15; d_gene: -; abundance: -
CDR3aa: CASSQSPRGEQYF; CDR3nt: TGCGCCAGCAGTCAATCACCCCGGGGAGAGCAGTACTTC; j_gene: TRBJ2-7; v_gene: TRBV23-1; len: 13; d_gene: -; abundance: -
CDR3aa: CASSVAGYGAGAYEQYF; CDR3nt: TGTGCCAGCAGCGTAGCTGGTTACGGGGCAGGGGCCTACGAGCAGTACTTC; j_gene: TRBJ2-7; v_gene: TRBV9; len: 17; d_gene: -; abundance: few
CDR3aa: CASSGKRETGTDTQYF; CDR3nt: TGCGCCAGCAGCGGGAAGCGGGAGACTGGCACAGATACGCAGTATTTT; j_gene: TRBJ2-3; v_gene: TRBV5-1; len: 16; d_gene: TRBD2; abundance: few
CDR3aa: CATSREDRSSYEQYF; CDR3nt: TGTGCCACCAGCAGAGAGGACAGGAGCTCCTACGAGCAGTACTTC; j_gene: TRBJ2-7; v_gene: TRBV15; len: 15; d_gene: TRBD1; abundance: -
CDR3aa: CASRSWTDRAYEQYF; CDR3nt: TGCGCCAGCAGATCTTGGACAGATAGAGCCTACGAGCAGTACTTC; j_gene: TRBJ2-7; v_gene: TRBV10-2; len: 15; d_gene: -; abundance: -
CDR3aa: CASGLGRSGNTIYF; CDR3nt: TGCGCCAGCGGTTTGGGCAGATCCGGAAACACCATATATTTT; j_gene: TRBJ1-3; v_gene: TRBV23-1; len: 14; d_gene: -; abundance: -
CDR3aa: CASSAGLAGEQYF; CDR3nt: TGTGCCAGTAGTGCGGGACTAGCCGGCGAGCAGTACTTC; j_gene: TRBJ2-7; v_gene: TRBV19; len: 13; d_gene: TRBD2; abundance: -
CDR3aa: CASSHPGTSGKVGADEQFF; CDR3nt: TGCGCCAGCAGCCATCCCGGGACTAGCGGGAAGGTCGGGGCAGATGAGCAGTTCTTC; j_gene: TRBJ2-1; v_gene: TRBV4-1; len: 19; d_gene: TRBD2; abundance: few
CDR3aa: CASSLDSAGELFF; CDR3nt: TGTGCCAGCAGCTTAGATTCGGCCGGGGAGCTGTTTTTT; j_gene: TRBJ2-2; v_gene: TRBV7-8; len: 13; d_gene: -; abundance: -
CDR3aa: CASSPRPATTSGTQYF; CDR3nt: TGCGCCAGCAGCCCGAGGCCCGCTACTACTAGCGGTACGCAGTATTTT; j_gene: TRBJ2-3; v_gene: TRBV5-1; len: 16; d_gene: TRBD2; abundance: -